The 32 T cell receptor beta chains presented below share a single source sample, sequenced in a study of blood T cell repertoires in COVID-19. Clones were sequenced by immunoSEQ multiplex PCR, and TCRdb holds only the in-frame ones, with some missing. The profile shows 250,000 to 300,000 clones, about nine tenths of them singletons. Sequenced: peripheral blood. The source of these receptors is a woman aged 30 to 39 with COVID-19, enrolled during active disease.

The chain links TRBV5-6 to TRBJ2-3; 9 bases are shared with TRBD2. CDR3 size: 16 residues. Per germline, CDR1 SGHDT and CDR2 YYEEEE. V shed 0 bases and J 4 bases; nucleotides not matched to a gene: 6. CDR3 coding DNA: TGTGCCAGCAGCTTGGGTCTAGCGGGAACCTCAGATACGCAGTATTTT. Protein sequence: CASSLGLAGTSDTQYF.

In this sample, this clone turned up once. J is TRBJ2-6 and V is TRBV6-1, with D tentatively TRBD2 (5 bases). This CDR3 has 14 amino acids. The germline V and J ends were trimmed by 10 bases and 4 bases, with 14 bases remaining between them. The germline CDR1 and CDR2 sequences are MNHNS and SASEGT. CDR3 region: CATATGSGANVLTF. CDR3 in DNA: TGTGCCACAGCAACGGGATCCGGGGCCAACGTCCTGACTTTC.

The rearrangement joins TRBV2 to TRBJ2-2; D uncertain. V lost 10 bases and J lost 3, with 9 bases in between. CDR1 and CDR2 (germline): SNHLY, FYNNEI. CDR3 length: 12 amino acids. CDR3 in amino acids: CATRADTGELFF. The DNA of the CDR3 is TGTGCCACCCGCGCGGACACCGGGGAGCTGTTTTTT. The full variable domain, its missing parts supplied by reference TRBV2 and TRBJ2-2, is EPEVTQTPSHQVTQMGQEVILRCVPISNHLYFYWYRQILGQKVEFLVSFYNNEISEKSEIFDDQFSVERPDGSNFTLKIRSTKLEDSAMYFCATRADTGELFFGEGSRLTVL.

The chain employs TRBV9 and TRBJ1-5; D might be TRBD1 (5 bases). The CDR3 covers 14 residues. Germline CDR1 is SGDLS and CDR2 is YYNGEE. Trimming shortened V by 4 bases and J by 4 bases, and 12 bases separated the two germline ends. Here the CDR3 DNA reads TGTGCCAGCAGCCCCCGGGGGGGTAATCAGCCCCAGCATTTT. This codes for CASSPRGGNQPQHF.

This clone has just one count. J is TRBJ1-3 and V is TRBV6-1, with a weak D call TRBD1 (5 bases). The germline V gene encodes CDR1 MNHNS and CDR2 SASEGT. The length of the CDR3 is 15 residues. The ends were cut back, 3 bases at V and 0 bases at J, with 9 bases in the middle. This CDR3 reads CASSDGHFSGNTIYF. Here the CDR3 DNA reads TGTGCCAGCAGTGACGGACACTTCTCTGGAAACACCATATATTTT.

The J gene is TRBJ2-5, the V gene TRBV27, with D perhaps matching TRBD1 (6 bases). Germline values: CDR1 MNHEY, CDR2 SMNVEV (reference sequence). This CDR3 has 14 residues. Deletions cut 1 base from V and 8 bases from J, with 14 bases between. The CDR3 sequence: CASSLLSQGSTQYF. The CDR3 DNA follows: TGTGCCAGCAGTTTATTGTCACAGGGATCAACCCAGTACTTC.

V and J are TRBV9 and TRBJ1-1; 10 bases fit TRBD1. The length of the CDR3 is 15 residues. Per germline, CDR1 SGDLS and CDR2 YYNGEE. V gave up 4 bases and J gave up 5 bases; unmatched junction bases: 8. The CDR3 is CASSPRTGGGTEAFF. CDR3 DNA sequence: TGTGCCAGCAGCCCCCGGACAGGGGGAGGTACTGAAGCTTTCTTT.

The J gene is TRBJ2-3, the V gene TRBV5-1; TRBD2 is a possible D gene (6 bases). CDR1 and CDR2 (germline): SGHRS, YFSETQ. The CDR3 has 16 amino acids. Between the trimmed V and J ends, which lost 0 bases and 0 bases, there was a span of 11 bases. CDR3 residues: CASSLGGLESTDTQYF. For the CDR3, the DNA is TGCGCCAGCAGCTTGGGGGGACTGGAGAGCACAGATACGCAGTATTTT. Complete variable domain (other parts from reference TRBV5-1 and TRBJ2-3): KAGVTQTPRYLIKTRGQQVTLSCSPISGHRSVSWYQQTPGQGLQFLFEYFSETQRNKGNFPGRFSGRQFSNSRSEMNVSTLELGDSALYLCASSLGGLESTDTQYFGPGTRLTVL.

This chain joins TRBV5-4 and TRBJ1-3, with TRBD1 identical over 8 bases. Germline CDR1 is SGHNT and CDR2 is YYREEE (reference sequence). Unmatched junction bases numbered 4, after V lost 4 bases and J lost 4 bases. The CDR3 has 14 residues. CDR3 sequence: CASSRQGFGNTIYF. DNA of the CDR3: TGTGCCAGCAGCCGACAGGGGTTCGGAAACACCATATATTTT.

The genes are TRBV4-2 and TRBJ2-1; no clear D gene. The length of the CDR3 is 12 residues. Trimming shortened V by 0 bases and J by 10 bases, and 7 bases separated the two germline ends. Germline values: CDR1 LGHNA, CDR2 YNFKEQ. This CDR3 is CASSQDSVEQFF. The CDR3 nucleotides read TGTGCCAGCAGCCAAGATTCCGTGGAGCAGTTCTTC.

The chain uses TRBV5-1 and TRBJ2-1; 12 bases map to TRBD2. The CDR3 loop spans 14 amino acids. V dropped 8 bases and J dropped 5; count of bases not matched to a gene: 5. Germline values: CDR1 SGHRS, CDR2 YFSETQ. The CDR3 coding sequence is TGCGCCAGTCGAGGACTAGCGGGAAACAATGAGCAGTTCTTC. It is translated as CASRGLAGNNEQFF. Looking up the rest from reference TRBV5-1 and TRBJ2-1 gives the full variable domain: KAGVTQTPRYLIKTRGQQVTLSCSPISGHRSVSWYQQTPGQGLQFLFEYFSETQRNKGNFPGRFSGRQFSNSRSEMNVSTLELGDSALYLCASRGLAGNNEQFFGPGTRLTVL.

The genes are TRBV20-1 and TRBJ2-7, with 10 bases aligning to TRBD2. The V and J ends lost 3 bases and 3 bases, in that order; junction bases with no gene match: 5. Germline V gene data show CDR1 as DFQATT and CDR2 as SNEGSKA (reference sequence). CDR3 length: 14 amino acids. CDR3 bases: TGCAGTGCTAGTAGTGGGACTAGCGTCTACGAGCAGTACTTC. Encoded protein: CSASSGTSVYEQYF.

DNA of the CDR3: TGTGCCATCAGTGACCCACCCGGGACAGCACATCAGCCCCAGCATTTT. It codes for CAISDPPGTAHQPQHF. The genes are TRBV10-3 and TRBJ1-5; 7 bases are a match to TRBD1. This CDR3 has 16 residues. Trimming at V came to 3 bases and at J to 5 bases, leaving 10 bases not matched to a gene. CDR1 and CDR2 from the germline V gene are ENHRY and SYGVKD.

V and J are TRBV18 and TRBJ1-1, with 10 bases that match TRBD1. The germline CDR1 and CDR2 sequences are KGHSH and LQKENI. The CDR3 runs to 18 residues. Unmatched junction bases numbered 11, after V lost 3 bases and J lost 1 base. This CDR3 reads CASSPTPGTGERNTEAFF. The CDR3 DNA is TGTGCCAGCTCACCGACCCCTGGGACAGGGGAGAGGAACACTGAAGCTTTCTTT.

The gene calls are TRBV5-1 and TRBJ1-5; the D is unclear. The CDR3 has 15 amino acids. Trimming shortened V by 0 bases and J by 4 bases, and 11 bases separated the two germline ends. Germline CDR1 and CDR2: SGHRS and YFSETQ. The CDR3 protein is CASSLGGERNQPQHF. The CDR3 DNA reads as TGCGCCAGCAGCTTGGGGGGAGAAAGGAATCAGCCCCAGCATTTT.

The chain combines TRBV6-6 with TRBJ1-2, with D perhaps TRBD1 (6 bases). CDR1 and CDR2 (germline): MNHNY, SVGAGI (reference sequence). V was trimmed by 6 bases and J by 7 bases, leaving 15 bases between them. This CDR3 region has 13 residues. Here the CDR3 reads CASRPTGNTGYTF. CDR3 DNA: TGTGCCAGCAGACCTACAGGGAATACTGGCTACACCTTC.

The chain combines TRBV3-1 (or the pseudogene TRBV3-2) with TRBJ1-3; D is undetermined. The ends were cut back, 2 bases at V and 1 base at J, with 12 bases in the middle. This CDR3 contains 16 residues. From germline, CDR1 is LGHDT and CDR2 YNNKEL (reference sequence). The chain's CDR3 is CASSQSTAISGNTIYF. As DNA, the CDR3 is TGTGCCAGCAGCCAATCCACAGCTATTTCTGGAAACACCATATATTTT.

The sample holds one count of this clone. The chain joins TRBV5-1 to TRBJ2-7, with TRBD1 identical over 8 bases. Germline CDR1 and CDR2: SGHRS and YFSETQ. Trimming cost V 4 bases and J 4 bases; bases outside gene matches: 13. The CDR3 has 16 residues. The CDR3 DNA reads as TGCGCCAGCAGCCGTTCCATGCAGGGGGCTGGGTACGAGCAGTACTTC. The encoded protein is CASSRSMQGAGYEQYF.

This clone was detected only once. The genes are TRBV28 and TRBJ1-6, with D unclear. CDR1 MDHEN and CDR2 SYDVKM come from the germline V gene. The V end was cut by 8 bases, the J end by 0 bases, with 8 bases between. CDR3 length: 14 amino acids. The CDR3 loop is CASGPSSYNSPLHF. For the CDR3, the DNA is TGTGCCAGCGGGCCGAGCTCCTATAATTCACCCCTCCACTTT.

The sample holds a few counts of this clone. V and J are TRBV5-8 and TRBJ1-3, with TRBD1 identical over 7 bases. The CDR3 has 14 residues. The germline CDR1 and CDR2 sequences are SGHTS and YDEGEE. The V segment lost 7 bases and the J segment 1 base; nucleotides outside the gene matches: 5. The CDR3 reads CASRDRESGNTIYF. The CDR3 bases are TGTGCCAGCCGAGACAGGGAATCTGGAAACACCATATATTTT. The entire variable domain, with the rest obtained from reference TRBV5-8 and TRBJ1-3, is as follows: EAGVTQSPTHLIKTRGQQATLRCSPISGHTSVYWYQQALGLGLQFLLWYDEGEERNRGNFPPRFSGRQFPNYSSELNVNALELEDSALYLCASRDRESGNTIYFGEGSWLTVV.

The CDR3 reads CASMIGGDQPQHF. In nucleotides, the CDR3 is TGTGCCAGTATGATCGGGGGTGATCAGCCCCAGCATTTT. J is TRBJ1-5 and V is TRBV19, with D possibly TRBD1 on 5 matching bases. Germline-derived CDR1 and CDR2 are LNHDA and SQIVND (reference sequence). CDR3 size: 13 residues. V lost 7 bases and J lost 5, with 12 bases in between.

V is TRBV18 and J is TRBJ2-5; a weak D match, TRBD2 (6 bases). V gave up 3 bases and J gave up 3 bases, with 17 bases separating them. This CDR3 spans 16 amino acids. Germline CDR1 is KGHSH and CDR2 is LQKENI. CDR3 nucleotide sequence: TGTGCCAGCTCACCGGGAGGTAGCGTTCTAAAAGAGACCCAGTACTTC. Amino acids: CASSPGGSVLKETQYF.

The chain employs TRBV29-1 and TRBJ2-1; 7 nucleotides line up with TRBD2. V was pared by 0 bases and J by 4 bases, with 6 bases of the junction left unmatched. The CDR3 runs to 15 residues. From germline, CDR1 is SQVTM and CDR2 ANQGSEA. This CDR3 reads CSVEDKGGPYNEQFF. CDR3 DNA: TGCAGCGTTGAAGATAAGGGAGGGCCATACAATGAGCAGTTCTTC.

The chain carries TRBV18 and TRBJ1-2, with D possibly matching TRBD1 (5 bases). Germline assignment: CDR1 KGHSH and CDR2 LQKENI. V lost 1 base and J lost 3, with 12 bases in between. This CDR3 region has 15 residues. The CDR3 protein is CASSPRGEVDYGYTF. The CDR3 DNA follows: TGTGCCAGCTCACCACGGGGGGAGGTGGACTATGGCTACACCTTC.

The chain joins TRBV6-5 to TRBJ1-2, with D tentatively TRBD1 (6 bases). The CDR3 runs to 15 residues. Germline CDR1 MNHEY, CDR2 SVGAGI. With 6 bases removed from V and 1 base from J, the gap between germline ends came to 15 bases. The CDR3 sequence is CASSRDEDSNYGYTF. CDR3 sequence (DNA): TGTGCCAGCAGCCGCGATGAGGACAGTAACTATGGCTACACCTTC.

The V gene is TRBV11-2, the J gene TRBJ1-3; TRBD1 agrees at 12 bases. J lost 3 bases, V lost 0 bases, and 6 bases had no gene match. This CDR3 contains 18 residues. CDR1 SGHAT and CDR2 FQNNGV come from the germline V gene. Here the CDR3 reads CASSLDHGTGGSGNTIYF. Here the CDR3 DNA reads TGTGCCAGCAGCTTAGACCACGGGACAGGGGGCAGTGGAAACACCATATATTTT.

Only a few counts were recorded for this clone. This chain joins TRBV19 and TRBJ2-3, with 11 bases lining up with TRBD1. The CDR3 is 14 residues long. The V gene's germline CDR1 is LNHDA and CDR2 SQIVND (reference sequence). With V trimmed by 11 bases and J by 6 bases, 10 bases remained unmatched. The CDR3 reads CAGLGQGAGDTQYF. CDR3 sequence (DNA): TGTGCCGGGCTCGGACAGGGGGCAGGGGATACGCAGTATTTT.

The chain carries TRBV19 and TRBJ2-7; TRBD1 aligns across 8 bases. The J segment lost 5 bases and the V segment lost 5 bases, leaving 14 bases of the junction unmatched. The germline CDR1 and CDR2 sequences are LNHDA and SQIVND (reference sequence). The CDR3 has 16 amino acids. CDR3 DNA: TGTGCCAGTAGTGGGCCCGGGACAGGTTTAGAGAACGAGCAGTACTTC. It encodes CASSGPGTGLENEQYF.

The chain joins TRBV5-6 to TRBJ2-1, with 9 bases matching TRBD2. Germline V lookup: CDR1 SGHDT, CDR2 YYEEEE. The CDR3 consists of 15 residues. After removal of 1 base from V and 8 bases from J, the junction contained 7 bases not matched to a gene. CDR3 residues: CASSLRLAGIYEQFF. The DNA for the CDR3 is TGTGCCAGCAGCTTGAGGCTAGCGGGAATCTATGAGCAGTTCTTC.

The rearrangement links TRBV5-6 to TRBJ1-1, with D uncertain. In germline, CDR1 is SGHDT, CDR2 YYEEEE. The CDR3 extends over 12 amino acids. Trimming stripped 4 bases from V and 7 bases from J, with 11 bases between. The CDR3 DNA is TGTGCCAGCAGCCCTGAATTCGGTGAAGCTTTCTTT. Its protein is CASSPEFGEAFF.

The rearrangement uses TRBV19 and TRBJ1-4; 9 positions agree with TRBD1. After removal of 6 bases from V and 6 bases from J, the junction contained 8 bases not matched to a gene. Germline CDR1 and CDR2: LNHDA and SQIVND (reference sequence). The CDR3 is made up of 15 amino acids. CDR3 DNA: TGTGCCAGTAGCCTCCCGGGACAGGGAGATGAAAAACTGTTTTTT. This sequence encodes CASSLPGQGDEKLFF. Supplemented by reference TRBV19 and TRBJ1-4, the full variable domain reads DGGITQSPKYLFRKEGQNVTLSCEQNLNHDAMYWYRQDPGQGLRLIYYSQIVNDFQKGDIAEGYSVSREKKESFPLTVTSAQKNPTAFYLCASSLPGQGDEKLFFGSGTQLSVL.

Written as DNA, the CDR3 is TGCGCCAGCAGTGGGACAGACTCTAACACCGGGGAGCTGTTTTTT. This gives the protein CASSGTDSNTGELFF. This chain connects TRBV10-2 to TRBJ2-2; possible D gene TRBD1, 6 bases. There are 15 residues in the CDR3. Trimming pared 4 bases from V and 2 bases from J, leaving 11 bases between. Per the germline V gene, CDR1 is WSHSY and CDR2 is SAAADI.